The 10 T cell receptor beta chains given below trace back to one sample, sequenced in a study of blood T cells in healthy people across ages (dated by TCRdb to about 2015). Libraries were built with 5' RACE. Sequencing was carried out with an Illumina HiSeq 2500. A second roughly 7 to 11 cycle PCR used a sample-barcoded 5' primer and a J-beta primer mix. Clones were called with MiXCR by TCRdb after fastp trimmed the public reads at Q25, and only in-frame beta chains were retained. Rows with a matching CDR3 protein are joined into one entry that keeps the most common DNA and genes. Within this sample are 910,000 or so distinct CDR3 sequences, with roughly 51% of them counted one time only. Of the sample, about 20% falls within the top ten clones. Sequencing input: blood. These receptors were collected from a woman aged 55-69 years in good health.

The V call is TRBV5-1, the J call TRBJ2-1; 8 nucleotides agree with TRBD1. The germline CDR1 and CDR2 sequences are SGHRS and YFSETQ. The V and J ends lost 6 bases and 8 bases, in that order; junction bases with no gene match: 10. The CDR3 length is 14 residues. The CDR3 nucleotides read TGCGCCAGCAAGATCCAGGGGGCGGTGGATGAGCAGTTCTTC. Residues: CASKIQGAVDEQFF.

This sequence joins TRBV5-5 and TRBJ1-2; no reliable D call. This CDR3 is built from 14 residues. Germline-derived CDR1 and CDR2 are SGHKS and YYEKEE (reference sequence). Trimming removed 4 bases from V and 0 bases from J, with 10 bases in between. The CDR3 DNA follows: TGTGCCAGCAGCCTTCGGACCACTAACTATGGCTACACCTTC. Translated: CASSLRTTNYGYTF.

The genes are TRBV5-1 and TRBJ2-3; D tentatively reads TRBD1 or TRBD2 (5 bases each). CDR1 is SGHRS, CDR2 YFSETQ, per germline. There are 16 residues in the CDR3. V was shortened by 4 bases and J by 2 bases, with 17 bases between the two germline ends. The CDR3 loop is CASSGTHPSLTDTQYF. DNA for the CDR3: TGCGCCAGCAGCGGGACGCACCCATCCCTCACAGATACGCAGTATTTT. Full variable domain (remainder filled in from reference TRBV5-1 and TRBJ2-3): KAGVTQTPRYLIKTRGQQVTLSCSPISGHRSVSWYQQTPGQGLQFLFEYFSETQRNKGNFPGRFSGRQFSNSRSEMNVSTLELGDSALYLCASSGTHPSLTDTQYFGPGTRLTVL.

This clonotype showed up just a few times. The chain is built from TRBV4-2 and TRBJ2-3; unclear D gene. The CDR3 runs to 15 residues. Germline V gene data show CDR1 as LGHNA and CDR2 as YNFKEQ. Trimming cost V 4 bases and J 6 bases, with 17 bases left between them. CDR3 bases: TGTGCCAGCAGCCCCCTTAGGGTCGGTTCGGATACGCAGTATTTT. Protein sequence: CASSPLRVGSDTQYF.

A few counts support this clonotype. The CDR3 nucleotides are TGTGCCAGCAGTTTAATGGCCGACAGGGCAGTAAACATTCAGTACTTC. It codes for CASSLMADRAVNIQYF. V gene TRBV28 combines with J gene TRBJ2-4; 7 nucleotides agree with TRBD1. The germline CDR1 and CDR2 sequences are MDHEN and SYDVKM. Trimming removed 2 bases from V and 6 bases from J; junction bases left unmatched: 10. The CDR3 sequence is 16 residues long. Full variable domain (remainder filled in from reference TRBV28 and TRBJ2-4): DVKVTQSSRYLVKRTGEKVFLECVQDMDHENMFWYRQDPGLGLRLIYFSYDVKMKEKGDIPEGYSVSREKKERFSLILESASTNQTSMYLCASSLMADRAVNIQYFGAGTRLSVL.

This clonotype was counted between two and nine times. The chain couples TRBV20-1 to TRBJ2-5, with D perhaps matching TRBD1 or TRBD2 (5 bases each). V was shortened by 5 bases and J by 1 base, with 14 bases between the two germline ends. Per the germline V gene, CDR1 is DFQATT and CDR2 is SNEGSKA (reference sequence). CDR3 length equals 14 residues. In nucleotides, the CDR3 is TGCAGTGCTGACCGAGGGGTGGGCCAAGAGACCCAGTACTTC. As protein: CSADRGVGQETQYF.

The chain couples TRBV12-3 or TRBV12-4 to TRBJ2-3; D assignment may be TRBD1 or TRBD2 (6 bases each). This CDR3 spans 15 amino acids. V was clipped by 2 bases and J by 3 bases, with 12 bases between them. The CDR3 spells CASSLSAGQTDTQYF. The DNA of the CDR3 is TGTGCCAGCAGTTTAAGCGCGGGACAAACAGATACGCAGTATTTT.

CDR3 region: CAWSDDLINEQFF. CDR3 sequence (DNA): TGTGCCTGGAGTGACGACCTTATAAACGAGCAGTTCTTC. The V and J genes are TRBV30 and TRBJ2-1; D call uncertain. V was shortened by 1 base and J by 10 bases, with 14 bases between the two germline ends. The germline CDR1 and CDR2 sequences are GTSNPN and SVGIG (reference sequence). The CDR3 is 13 amino acids. The full variable domain, its missing parts supplied by reference TRBV30 and TRBJ2-1, is SQTIHQWPATLVQPVGSPLSLECTVEGTSNPNLYWYRQAAGRGLQLLFYSVGIGQISSEVPQNLSASRPQDRQFILSSKKLLLSDSGFYLCAWSDDLINEQFFGPGTRLTVL.

The CDR3 sequence is CASRDETNEKLFF. The CDR3 DNA follows: TGTGCCAGCAGAGATGAAACAAATGAAAAACTGTTTTTT. The rearrangement joins TRBV7-9 to TRBJ1-4, with D unclear. Deletions cut 6 bases from V and 5 bases from J, with 10 bases between. The CDR3 spans 13 residues. Germline loops: CDR1 SEHNR, CDR2 FQNEAQ (reference sequence).

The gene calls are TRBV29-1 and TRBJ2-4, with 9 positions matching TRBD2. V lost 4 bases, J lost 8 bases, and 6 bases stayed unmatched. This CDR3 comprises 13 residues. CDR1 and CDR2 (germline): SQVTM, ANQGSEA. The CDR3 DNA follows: TGCAGCGTTGTAGGCGGGAGGGGTGACATTCAGTACTTC. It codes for CSVVGGRGDIQYF.